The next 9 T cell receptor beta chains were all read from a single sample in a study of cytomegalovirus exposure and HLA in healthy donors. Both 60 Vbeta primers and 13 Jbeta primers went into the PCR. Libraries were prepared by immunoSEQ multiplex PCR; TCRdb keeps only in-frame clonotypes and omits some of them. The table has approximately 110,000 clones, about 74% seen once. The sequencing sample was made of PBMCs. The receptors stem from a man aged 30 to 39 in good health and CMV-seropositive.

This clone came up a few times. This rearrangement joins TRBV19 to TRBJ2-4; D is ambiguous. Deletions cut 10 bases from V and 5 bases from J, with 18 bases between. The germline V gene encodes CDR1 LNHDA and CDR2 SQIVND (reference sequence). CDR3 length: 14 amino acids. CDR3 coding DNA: TGTGCCACCAGAGGAAGTGGCCGTGAAAACATTCAGTACTTC. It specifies CATRGSGRENIQYF.

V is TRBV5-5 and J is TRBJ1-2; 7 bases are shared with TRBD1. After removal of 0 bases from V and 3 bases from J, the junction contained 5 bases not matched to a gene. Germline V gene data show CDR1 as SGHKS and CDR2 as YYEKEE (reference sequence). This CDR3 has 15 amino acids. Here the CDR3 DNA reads TGTGCCAGCAGCTTGGCCGGGGGACAGTACTATGGCTACACCTTC. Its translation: CASSLAGGQYYGYTF.

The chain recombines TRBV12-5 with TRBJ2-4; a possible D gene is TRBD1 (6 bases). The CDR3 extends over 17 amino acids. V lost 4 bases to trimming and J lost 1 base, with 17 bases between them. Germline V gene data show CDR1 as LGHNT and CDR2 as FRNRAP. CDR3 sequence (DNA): TGTGCTAGTGGTTCCCCCCGGGACACCATGGCCAAAAACATTCAGTACTTC. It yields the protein CASGSPRDTMAKNIQYF. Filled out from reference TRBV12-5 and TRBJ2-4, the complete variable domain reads DARVTQTPRHKVTEMGQEVTMRCQPILGHNTVFWYRQTMMQGLELLAYFRNRAPLDDSGMPKDRFSAEMPDATLATLKIQPSEPRDSAVYFCASGSPRDTMAKNIQYFGAGTRLSVL.

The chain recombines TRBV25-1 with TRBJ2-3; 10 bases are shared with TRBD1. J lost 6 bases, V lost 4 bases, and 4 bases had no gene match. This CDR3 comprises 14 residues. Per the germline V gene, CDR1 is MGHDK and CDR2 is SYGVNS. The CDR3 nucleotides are TGTGCCAGCAGTGCGGGACAGGGGATGGATACGCAGTATTTT. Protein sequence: CASSAGQGMDTQYF. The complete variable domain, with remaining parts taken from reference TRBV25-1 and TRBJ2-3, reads EADIYQTPRYLVIGTGKKITLECSQTMGHDKMYWYQQDPGMELHLIHYSYGVNSTEKGDLSSESTVSRIRTEHFPLTLESARPSHTSQYLCASSAGQGMDTQYFGPGTRLTVL.

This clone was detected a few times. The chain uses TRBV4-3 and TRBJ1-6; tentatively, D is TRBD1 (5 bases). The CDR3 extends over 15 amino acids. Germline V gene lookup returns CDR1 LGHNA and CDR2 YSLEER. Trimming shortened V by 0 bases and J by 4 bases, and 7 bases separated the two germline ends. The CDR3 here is CASSQDQGYNSPLHF. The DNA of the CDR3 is TGCGCCAGCAGCCAAGACCAGGGTTATAATTCACCCCTCCACTTT.

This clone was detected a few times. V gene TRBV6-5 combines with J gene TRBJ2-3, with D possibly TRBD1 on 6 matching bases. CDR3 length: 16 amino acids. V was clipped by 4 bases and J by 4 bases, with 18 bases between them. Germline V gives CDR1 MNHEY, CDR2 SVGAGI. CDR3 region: CASSSDRPTGPDTQYF. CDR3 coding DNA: TGTGCCAGCAGTTCCGACAGGCCCACAGGACCAGATACGCAGTATTTT.

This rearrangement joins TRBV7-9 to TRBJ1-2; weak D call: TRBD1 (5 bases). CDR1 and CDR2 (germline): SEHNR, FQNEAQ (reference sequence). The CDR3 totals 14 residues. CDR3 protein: CSSGLTAFHYGYTF. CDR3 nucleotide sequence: TGTTCCTCCGGTCTGACAGCCTTTCACTATGGCTACACCTTC. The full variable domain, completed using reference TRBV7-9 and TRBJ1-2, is DTGVSQNPRHKITKRGQNVTFRCDPISEHNRLYWYRQTLGQGPEFLTYFQNEAQLEKSRLLSDRFSAERPKGSFSTLEIQRTEQGDSAMYLCSSGLTAFHYGYTFGSGTRLTVV.

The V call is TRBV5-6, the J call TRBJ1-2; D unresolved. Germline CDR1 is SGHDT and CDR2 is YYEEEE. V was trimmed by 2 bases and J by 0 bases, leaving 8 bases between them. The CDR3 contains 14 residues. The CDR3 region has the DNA TGTGCCAGCAGCTTCGTCCGGGCTAACTATGGCTACACCTTC. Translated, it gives CASSFVRANYGYTF.

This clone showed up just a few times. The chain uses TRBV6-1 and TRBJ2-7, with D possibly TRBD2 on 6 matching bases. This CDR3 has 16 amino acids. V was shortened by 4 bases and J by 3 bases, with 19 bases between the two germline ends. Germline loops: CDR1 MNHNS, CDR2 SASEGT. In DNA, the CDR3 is TGTGCCAGCAGTGTATTCCCGGGACTCCTACTCTACGAGCAGTACTTC. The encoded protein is CASSVFPGLLLYEQYF.